This section outlines one TCR beta chain sequence together with its context. The antigen is unknown. These data belong to a study of T cell responses to AZD1222 COVID-19 vaccine. From germline, CDR1 is GTSNPN and CDR2 SVGIG (reference sequence). The CDR3 covers 13 residues. The germline V and J ends were trimmed by 2 bases and 5 bases, with 12 bases remaining between them. Generated by immunoSEQ multiplex PCR, the TCRdb table keeps only in-frame clones and is missing some. Seen here are 140,000 or so clones, over 85% observed once, and the top ten hold around 1.8%. Study results and limitations: No day 14 peak samples; only post-peak repertoires were characterized. CD4 TCRs covered the whole spike, strongest at regions 160-218 and 743-854. Clonal diversity may have been underestimated, and the donors were mostly white British, with more females than males.

The sample in question was peripheral blood, obtained on day 0 of AZD1222 vaccination. J is TRBJ1-1 and V is TRBV30, with D unresolved. This TCR came from an adult in good health. CDR3 loop: CAWSRALRTEAFF. The CDR3 nucleotides are TGTGCCTGGAGTCGTGCCTTGAGGACTGAAGCTTTCTTT.